Each of the 2 T cell receptor beta chains below was sequenced from the same sample in a study of blood T cell repertoires in COVID-19. The protocol was immunoSEQ multiplex PCR, while the TCRdb copy is restricted to in-frame clones and leaves out a portion. The profile shows some 260,000 clones, 88% of them singletons. Sequencing was performed on peripheral blood. The receptors originated from a woman between 40 and 55 years old who had recovered from COVID-19.

The chain carries TRBV6-2 or TRBV6-3 and TRBJ2-7, with a possible D match to TRBD2 (5 bases). This CDR3 is 15 amino acids long. Germline V gene data show CDR1 as MNHEY and CDR2 as SVGEGT. DNA of the CDR3: TGTGCCACCAGTTGGCGGGCTAGCCCATCCTACGAGCAGTACGTC. It encodes CATSWRASPSYEQYV.

The chain couples TRBV3-1 (or the pseudogene TRBV3-2) to TRBJ2-1, with TRBD1 as a possible D gene (6 bases). Trimming removed 0 bases at V and 15 bases at J, with 21 bases between. The CDR3 sequence is 15 residues long. Germline CDR1 LGHDT, CDR2 YNNKEL (reference sequence). CDR3 in DNA: TGTGCCAGCAGCCAAGATCCAGGGGCGGACCAAAGGCGGTTCTTC. It yields the protein CASSQDPGADQRRFF.